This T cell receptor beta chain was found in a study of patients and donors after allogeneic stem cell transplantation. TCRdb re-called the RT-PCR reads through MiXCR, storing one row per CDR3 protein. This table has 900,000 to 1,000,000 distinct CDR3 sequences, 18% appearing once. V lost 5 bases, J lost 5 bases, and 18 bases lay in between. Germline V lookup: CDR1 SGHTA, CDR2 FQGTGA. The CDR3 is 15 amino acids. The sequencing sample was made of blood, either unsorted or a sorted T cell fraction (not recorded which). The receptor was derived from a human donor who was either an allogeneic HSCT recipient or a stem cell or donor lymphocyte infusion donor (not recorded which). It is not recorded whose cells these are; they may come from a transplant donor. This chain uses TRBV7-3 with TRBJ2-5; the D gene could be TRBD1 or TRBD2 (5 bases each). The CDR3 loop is CASSPSGLEAETQYF. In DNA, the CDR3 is TGTGCCAGCAGCCCGTCAGGGTTGGAGGCGGAGACCCAGTACTTC.